Each of the 9 T cell receptor beta chains below was sequenced from the same sample in a study of regulatory T cells in long-lasting Graves disease (dated by TCRdb to about 2021). This sample's time point label indicates: persistent/refractory GD, antithyroid drugs over 5 years with positive TRAb. For both TCR sequencing and RNA sequencing, RNA was extracted from PBMCs using TRIzol. Receptor libraries were prepared by multiplex PCR. The instrument was an Illumina HiSeq 4000. CDR3 regions were amplified by Arm-PCR with iRepertoire HTBI primers to construct TCR beta libraries. The raw public reads went through TCRdb reprocessing: fastp at Q25, MiXCR clone calling, in-frame beta chains kept. Identical CDR3 proteins give one entry, which carries the most common genes and DNA. This sample has a few hundred thousand distinct CDR3 sequences in its table, and 23% of those were observed once. About a quarter of the sample rests with the top ten.

The sample was peripheral blood mononuclear cells (PBMCs), taken when the disease was refractory, from a patient treated with antithyroid drugs. Every receptor here comes from a female donor with Graves disease.

This clonotype was picked up a small number of times. V and J are TRBV27 and TRBJ1-5, with D unresolved. Germline V gene sequence: CDR1 MNHEY, CDR2 SMNVEV (reference sequence). The CDR3 extends over 13 amino acids. V lost 5 bases to trimming and J lost 0 bases, with 5 bases between them. The CDR3 DNA sequence: TGTGCCAGCAGTACTCATAGCAATCAGCCCCAGCATTTT. It specifies CASSTHSNQPQHF.

This clonotype was picked up a small number of times. The J gene is TRBJ2-7, the V gene TRBV9, with D perhaps matching TRBD2 (6 bases). CDR1 and CDR2 from the germline V gene are SGDLS and YYNGEE. There are 16 residues in the CDR3. Trimming cost V 4 bases and J 4 bases, with 21 bases left between them. CDR3 nucleotide sequence: TGTGCCAGCAGCCGCGGGGTCAGATTAGGTGATTACGAGCAGTACTTC. It specifies CASSRGVRLGDYEQYF.

Ten or more counts support this clonotype. V gene TRBV28 combines with J gene TRBJ1-4; 9 bases agree with TRBD1. Per germline, CDR1 MDHEN and CDR2 SYDVKM. The CDR3 totals 14 residues. V was pared by 6 bases and J by 8 bases, with 7 bases of the junction left unmatched. Here the CDR3 DNA reads TGTGCCAGCAGCCCGGACAGGGGTCGCGAAAAACTGTTTTTT. Translation gives CASSPDRGREKLFF.

In this sample, this clonotype turned up a few times. V and J are TRBV4-1 and TRBJ2-2, with 8 nucleotides matching TRBD2. Germline CDR1 is MGHRA and CDR2 is YSYEKL. V dropped 8 bases and J dropped 0; count of bases not matched to a gene: 5. The CDR3 is 15 residues long. The chain's CDR3 is CASRLSGANTGELFF. Here the CDR3 DNA reads TGCGCCAGCCGTCTTAGCGGGGCGAACACCGGGGAGCTGTTTTTT.

This rearrangement joins TRBV11-2 to TRBJ2-7, with TRBD2 matching 8 bases. Germline V lookup: CDR1 SGHAT, CDR2 FQNNGV. Trimming cost V 3 bases and J 2 bases; bases outside gene matches: 9. The CDR3 runs 16 residues. The CDR3 bases are TGTGCCAGCAGCTTTAAAGCGGGAGTAGGTACCTACGAGCAGTACTTC. Protein product: CASSFKAGVGTYEQYF.

V is TRBV3-1 and J is TRBJ2-7; possible D gene TRBD2, 5 bases. Germline CDR1 reads LGHDT; CDR2 reads YNNKEL (reference sequence). Trimming shortened V by 1 base and J by 2 bases, and 12 bases separated the two germline ends. CDR3 length: 15 residues. CDR3 DNA: TGTGCCAGCAGCCAAGGAATCGGGGAGACCTACGAGCAGTACTTC. It specifies CASSQGIGETYEQYF.

This clonotype was seen a few times. The CDR3 DNA is TGTGCCATCAGGGGGGAAACGGACCTCGGGGAGCTGTTTTTT. The encoded protein is CAIRGETDLGELFF. The chain has TRBV10-3 and TRBJ2-2; D is tentatively TRBD1 or TRBD2 (5 bases each). The germline CDR1 and CDR2 sequences are ENHRY and SYGVKD. V lost 6 bases, J lost 7 bases, and 15 bases lay in between. This CDR3 region has 14 residues.

The chain carries TRBV5-1 and TRBJ2-7; the match to TRBD2 covers 8 bases. This CDR3 spans 15 amino acids. Germline CDR1 is SGHRS and CDR2 is YFSETQ. The V and J ends lost 0 bases and 1 base, in that order; junction bases with no gene match: 3. The CDR3 DNA reads as TGCGCCAGCAGCTTGGCGGTAGCGGGATCCTACGAGCAGTACTTC. Amino acid sequence: CASSLAVAGSYEQYF.

The chain couples TRBV2 to TRBJ2-3, with 10 bases fitting TRBD2. V shed 6 bases, J shed 1 base, and the junction held 16 bases outside the gene matches. The germline V gene encodes CDR1 SNHLY and CDR2 FYNNEI. CDR3 length: 19 residues. The CDR3 protein is CASSVEGLAGVRGTDTQYF. The DNA of the CDR3 is TGTGCCAGCAGCGTAGAGGGCCTAGCGGGAGTGAGGGGCACAGATACGCAGTATTTT.